A selection of T cell receptor beta chains follows, all from one sample in a study of blood T cell repertoires in COVID-19. Profiled with immunoSEQ multiplex PCR; TCRdb holds only in-frame clones, not every one. The sample lists hundreds of thousands of clones, about 90% occurring once. Sequencing was carried out using PBMCs or T cells enriched from blood (not recorded which). The source of these receptors is a woman under 30 with acute COVID-19. CDR3s include the opening cysteine and the closing phenylalanine or tryptophan. D genes are given only for firm matches. Clone sizes are given selectively: once, few, many, or a class where the clone is expanded.

abundance	j_gene	d_gene	v_gene	CDR3nt	CDR3aa
NA	TRBJ1-3	NA	TRBV6-5	TGTGCCAGCAGTAGCTCCTCTGGAAACACCATATATTTT	CASSSSSGNTIYF
NA	TRBJ1-5	NA	TRBV28	TGTGCCAGCAGTCTCGGGACATATAATCAGCCCCAGCATTTT	CASSLGTYNQPQHF
NA	TRBJ2-7	TRBD1	TRBV28	TGTGCCAGCAGTTTTTCAGGGGGCGCGTCCTACGAGCAGTACTTC	CASSFSGGASYEQYF
NA	TRBJ2-3	NA	TRBV29-1	TGCAGCGTTGACGGGAATTGGGATACGCAGTATTTT	CSVDGNWDTQYF
NA	TRBJ2-5	TRBD1	TRBV28	TGTGCCAGCAGTCAGGGGGCTGACGAGACCCAGTACTTC	CASSQGADETQYF
NA	TRBJ1-2	TRBD1	TRBV7-9	TGTGCCAGCAGCTTAGGGACAGGGGGCAGCGGCTATGGCTACACCTTC	CASSLGTGGSGYGYTF
NA	TRBJ1-1	NA	TRBV27	TGTGCCAGCAGTTTCCGGGTAAGCACTGAAGCTTTCTTT	CASSFRVSTEAFF
NA	TRBJ2-2	NA	TRBV7-7	TGTGCTAGCAGCTCCCAGGACTCCCGGCTCACCGGGGAGCTGTTTTTT	CASSSQDSRLTGELFF
NA	TRBJ1-1	NA	TRBV27	TGTGCCAGCAGTAAGGGGGGGACTGAAGCTTTCTTT	CASSKGGTEAFF
NA	TRBJ2-2	TRBD2	TRBV29-1	TGCAGCGCCTTAGCGGGGACCGGGGAGCTGTTTTTT	CSALAGTGELFF
NA	TRBJ2-2	TRBD1	TRBV14	TGTGCCAGTACAGGGGACACCGGGGAGCTGTTTTTT	CASTGDTGELFF
few	TRBJ2-1	TRBD2	TRBV7-9	TGTGCCAGCAGCTTAGGAATGGGGCGGGAGGGGTACAATGAGCAGTTCTTC	CASSLGMGREGYNEQFF
NA	TRBJ2-1	NA	TRBV5-1	TGCGCCAGCTTTGGGGGGACCTACAATGAGCAGTTCTTC	CASFGGTYNEQFF
NA	TRBJ1-6	NA	TRBV18	TGTGCCAGCTCGTCAATGTTGGGGGGAAATTCACCCCTCCACTTT	CASSSMLGGNSPLHF
NA	TRBJ1-4	NA	TRBV28	TGTGCCAGCGTTTCTTCCAAGAGCCAGGCGGGTGAAAAACTGTTTTTT	CASVSSKSQAGEKLFF
NA	TRBJ1-4	NA	TRBV28	TGTGCCAGCAGTTTGGGGGGGGCGCGGGAAAAACTGTTTTTT	CASSLGGAREKLFF
NA	TRBJ1-1	NA	TRBV28	TGTGCCAGCAGTGCGGGGACGGAAGGGGCCACTGAAGCTTTCTTT	CASSAGTEGATEAFF
NA	TRBJ1-6	NA	TRBV28	TGTGCCAGCAGCAATAGCTATTCACCCCTCCACTTT	CASSNSYSPLHF
NA	TRBJ1-5	TRBD1	TRBV18	TGTGCCAGCTCACCCCTACAGGGGTACCAGCCCCAGCATTTT	CASSPLQGYQPQHF
NA	TRBJ1-2	TRBD1	TRBV5-4	TGTGCCAGCAGCTTCGGGACAGGTTCAGCTAACTATGGCTACACCTTC	CASSFGTGSANYGYTF
NA	TRBJ1-5	NA	TRBV7-9	TGTGCCAGCAGCTTAAGTTTGGAGCAGCCCCAGCATTTT	CASSLSLEQPQHF
many	TRBJ2-1	NA	TRBV7-9	TGTGCCAGCAGCTCATGGGACTTATACAATGAGCAGTTCTTC	CASSSWDLYNEQFF
NA	TRBJ1-4	NA	TRBV28	TGTGCCAGCTGTCTAGGGAGGTTCACCGAAAAACTGTTTTTT	CASCLGRFTEKLFF
NA	TRBJ1-4	NA	TRBV10-3	TGTGCCATCAGTCGGACAGCGCCTGAAAAACTGTTTTTT	CAISRTAPEKLFF
few	TRBJ2-5	NA	TRBV19	TGTGCCAGTAGTATGGAAGGTCCCCCCCAGGTATCGACCCAGTACTTC	CASSMEGPPQVSTQYF
NA	TRBJ1-2	NA	TRBV10-3	TGTGCCATCAGTGACGGGGTAGGACTCTATGGCTACACCTTC	CAISDGVGLYGYTF
NA	TRBJ2-3	TRBD2	TRBV6-5	TGTGCCGGAAAATTTTCCGGGGGGACGCAGTATTTT	CAGKFSGGTQYF